The sequence of this TCR beta chain was determined in a study of shared clonotypes between healthy human individuals. Study background: Donors, aged 18 to 49, were a couple of women and a few men.

Details on this clone: Its target is not known.

Libraries were prepared by immunoSEQ multiplex PCR; TCRdb keeps only in-frame clonotypes and omits some of them. The sample has about 1 million clones, about 77% seen once. V lost 2 bases and J 15 bases, leaving 11 bases between the germline ends. This CDR3 comprises 11 residues. The germline gives CDR1 KGHSH, CDR2 LQKENI. Whole-study findings and limits: Depth was large, yet rarefaction showed that sorted-subset sequencing was incomplete. Clonotypes that were shared across four donors made up around 5% of naive CD4 clonotypes.

The source of this sequence is a man aged 18-30 years in good health. The sequencing sample was made of memory CD4+ T cells sorted from blood. Subset noted: CD45RA-negative fraction. V is TRBV18 and J is TRBJ2-1, with no clear D. The CDR3 sequence is CASSPNDDRFF. In nucleotides, the CDR3 is TGTGCCAGCTCACCAAATGACGATCGGTTCTTC.